This entry lists 3 T cell receptor beta chains sequenced from one sample in a study of shared clonotypes between healthy human individuals. The repertoire was sequenced with immunoSEQ multiplex PCR; TCRdb's copy has only in-frame clones and lacks some. The profile shows around 2.1 million clones, around 93% of them singletons. The naive CD8 fraction comprised CD45RO-negative cells positively selected for CCR7 and excluded terminally differentiated effector memory CD45RA+ cells. Sample: naive CD8+ T cells from PBMCs. These receptors all come from a man between 18 and 29 years old in good health. Some clones in this sample may be carry-over from other donors' samples.

Only a few counts were recorded for this clone. The V gene is TRBV9, the J gene TRBJ2-1; TRBD1 agrees at 8 bases. Germline V gene lookup returns CDR1 SGDLS and CDR2 YYNGEE. The CDR3 consists of 17 residues. Trimming took 3 bases from V and 1 from J; bases not matched to a gene: 9. CDR3 DNA: TGTGCCAGCAGCGCCGGGACAGGCTTTAAGTCCTACAATGAGCAGTTCTTC. This translates into CASSAGTGFKSYNEQFF. Combining the CDR3 with reference TRBV9 and TRBJ2-1 gives the whole variable domain DSGVTQTPKHLITATGQRVTLRCSPRSGDLSVYWYQQSLDQGLQFLIQYYNGEERAKGNILERFSAQQFPDLHSELNLSSLELGDSALYFCASSAGTGFKSYNEQFFGPGTRLTVL.

The rearrangement links TRBV7-9 to TRBJ1-1; D uncertain. Per the germline V gene, CDR1 is SEHNR and CDR2 is FQNEAQ (reference sequence). Between the trimmed V and J ends, which lost 5 bases and 5 bases, there was a span of 18 bases. The CDR3 covers 15 residues. CDR3 loop: CASSLPGGQSTEAFF. CDR3 nucleotide sequence: TGTGCCAGCAGCCTCCCGGGCGGGCAGTCGACTGAAGCTTTCTTT.

CDR3 amino acids: CASQAQGETQYF. CDR3 nucleotides: TGTGCCAGCCAAGCCCAGGGAGAGACCCAGTACTTC. The chain combines TRBV27 with TRBJ2-5; possibly TRBD1 for D (5 bases). The CDR3 has 12 residues. Deletions cut 8 bases from V and 4 bases from J, with 11 bases between. The V gene's germline CDR1 is MNHEY and CDR2 SMNVEV (reference sequence).